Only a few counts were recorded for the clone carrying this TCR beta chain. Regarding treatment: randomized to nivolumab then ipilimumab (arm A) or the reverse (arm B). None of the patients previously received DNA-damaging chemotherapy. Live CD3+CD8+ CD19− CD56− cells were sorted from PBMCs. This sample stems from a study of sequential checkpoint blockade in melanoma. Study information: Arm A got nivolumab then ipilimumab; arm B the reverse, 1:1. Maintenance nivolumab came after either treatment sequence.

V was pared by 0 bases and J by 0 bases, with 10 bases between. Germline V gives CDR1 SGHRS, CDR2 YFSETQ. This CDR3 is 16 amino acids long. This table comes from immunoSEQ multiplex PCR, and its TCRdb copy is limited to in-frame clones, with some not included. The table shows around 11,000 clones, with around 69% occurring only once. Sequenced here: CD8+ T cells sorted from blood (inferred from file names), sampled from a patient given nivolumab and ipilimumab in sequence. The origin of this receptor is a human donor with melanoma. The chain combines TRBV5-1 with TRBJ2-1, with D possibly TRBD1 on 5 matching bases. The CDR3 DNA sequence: TGCGCCAGCAGCTTGGAAGGGGTGAGCTCCTACAATGAGCAGTTCTTC. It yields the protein CASSLEGVSSYNEQFF.